This paragraph covers one T cell receptor beta chain sequence. Antigen unknown. Scientists ran DNA taken from cultured CD4+ T cells through the Oncomine TCR Beta short-read assay for sequencing. The source of extracted genomic DNA was cultured CD4+ T cells. TCRdb reprocessed the PCR reads with MiXCR, giving one entry per CDR3 protein. The table records about 18,000 distinct CDR3 sequences, roughly 43% of them present only once. This sample is part of a study of vaccination and CD4 T cells after COVID-19. Across the study: As their vaccination, participants received two doses of either BNT162b2 or mRNA-1273 vaccine.

Treatment: roughly 10-day PBMC culture with coronavirus spike peptide pools or control peptides (ViraFEST assay). In the ViraFEST assay, peptide-pool expansion preceded TCR sequencing of expanded clonotypes. Notes on the study in general: A median roughly 86% of convalescent patients' SARS-CoV-2-reactive clones emerged only after vaccination.

This sequence was found in a human donor who had recovered from COVID-19. The sample consisted of CD4+ T cells from blood, cultured in vitro, taken before SARS-CoV-2 vaccination.

For the CDR3, the DNA is TGTGCCAGCAGCCCCAGGACAAGGATTGGAGAGACCCAGTACTTC. It encodes CASSPRTRIGETQYF. The chain has TRBV11-3 and TRBJ2-5; TRBD1 is a possible D gene (5 bases). Germline V gene data show CDR1 as SGHNT and CDR2 as YENEEA. CDR3 length equals 15 residues. V was cut by 5 bases and J by 4 bases, with 17 bases left in between.